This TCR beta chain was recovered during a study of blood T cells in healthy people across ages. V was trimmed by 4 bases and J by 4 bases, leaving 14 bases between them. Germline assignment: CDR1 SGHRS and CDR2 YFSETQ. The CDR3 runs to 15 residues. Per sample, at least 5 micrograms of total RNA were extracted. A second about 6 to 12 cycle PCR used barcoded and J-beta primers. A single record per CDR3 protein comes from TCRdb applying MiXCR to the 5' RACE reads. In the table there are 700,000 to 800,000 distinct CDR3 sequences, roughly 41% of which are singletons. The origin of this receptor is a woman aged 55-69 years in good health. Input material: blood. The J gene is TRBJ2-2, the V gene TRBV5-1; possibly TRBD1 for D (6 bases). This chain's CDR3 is CASSPATGSTGELFF. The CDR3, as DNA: TGCGCCAGCAGCCCCGCGACAGGCTCCACCGGGGAGCTGTTTTTT.